One sample yielded the 27 T cell receptor beta chains listed below, sequenced in a study of Ad26.COV2.S vaccination and SARS-CoV-2 variants. Repertoires were generated with immunoSEQ multiplex PCR, while TCRdb's copy carries only in-frame clones and drops some. The repertoire consists of 300,000 to 400,000 clones, with 90% to 95% occurring once and the leading ten covering 3% to 5%. Sequencing used peripheral blood, obtained after recovery from COVID-19. The source is a human donor who had recovered from COVID-19.

The chain is built from TRBV19 and TRBJ1-5; D is ambiguous. The CDR3 consists of 13 residues. The V and J ends lost 5 bases and 4 bases respectively, with 9 bases between them. Germline V gives CDR1 LNHDA, CDR2 SQIVND (reference sequence). The CDR3 sequence: CASSLLGNQPQHF. The CDR3 region has the DNA TGTGCCAGTAGTCTCCTTGGAAATCAGCCCCAGCATTTT. Complete variable domain (other parts from reference TRBV19 and TRBJ1-5): DGGITQSPKYLFRKEGQNVTLSCEQNLNHDAMYWYRQDPGQGLRLIYYSQIVNDFQKGDIAEGYSVSREKKESFPLTVTSAQKNPTAFYLCASSLLGNQPQHFGDGTRLSIL.

This chain links TRBV5-7 with TRBJ1-5; a weak D match, TRBD1 (6 bases). TRBV5-7 carries the ORF label, with uncertain function. This CDR3 comprises 13 residues. The ends were cut back, 4 bases at V and 7 bases at J, with 12 bases in the middle. The CDR3 region has the DNA TGTGCCAGCAGCCTTAACAGGGTCCAGCCCCAGCATTTT. Translated, it gives CASSLNRVQPQHF.

The chain carries TRBV9 and TRBJ2-1, with a possible D match to TRBD1 (6 bases). Per the germline V gene, CDR1 is SGDLS and CDR2 is YYNGEE. The CDR3 extends over 15 amino acids. The V and J ends lost 4 bases and 8 bases respectively, with 19 bases between them. For the CDR3, the DNA is TGTGCCAGCAGCCCGACCCAGGGGACCGGGGATGAGCAGTTCTTC. Translated, it gives CASSPTQGTGDEQFF.

V usage is TRBV27 and J usage is TRBJ1-5; possible D gene TRBD1, 6 bases. V lost 7 bases and J 2 bases, leaving 9 bases between the germline ends. CDR1 MNHEY and CDR2 SMNVEV come from the germline V gene (reference sequence). The CDR3 spans 13 residues. CDR3 nucleotides: TGTGCCAGCACCTCAGGGGGCAATCAGCCCCAGCATTTT. Its translation: CASTSGGNQPQHF.

The rearrangement links TRBV2 to TRBJ2-3; TRBD1 might be the D (5 bases). V was clipped by 3 bases and J by 6 bases, with 16 bases between them. Germline V CDR1 and CDR2: SNHLY, FYNNEI. CDR3 length equals 15 residues. CDR3: CASSDFRVRPDTQYF. For the CDR3, the DNA is TGTGCCAGCAGTGATTTCAGGGTTAGGCCGGATACGCAGTATTTT.

V usage is TRBV10-3 and J usage is TRBJ1-6, with 8 bases that match TRBD1. This CDR3 region has 15 residues. Losses at the gene ends were 2 bases for V and 5 bases for J; bases not matched to a gene: 2. Germline V lookup: CDR1 ENHRY, CDR2 SYGVKD. In DNA, the CDR3 is TGTGCCATCAGTGAGGGACAGGGAGATAATTCACCCCTCCACTTT. Encoded protein: CAISEGQGDNSPLHF.

This clone was counted once. This rearrangement joins TRBV29-1 to TRBJ2-7, with a weak D call TRBD1 (6 bases). With 4 bases removed from V and 2 bases from J, the gap between germline ends came to 18 bases. Germline CDR1 is SQVTM and CDR2 is ANQGSEA. The CDR3 is 15 amino acids. DNA of the CDR3: TGCAGCGTTGGGATAATGGACAGAGGCACCTACGAGCAGTACTTC. Translated, it gives CSVGIMDRGTYEQYF.

The chain uses TRBV3-1 (or the pseudogene TRBV3-2) and TRBJ1-6; D gene unclear. Germline V CDR1 and CDR2: LGHDT, YNNKEL (reference sequence). The CDR3 spans 16 residues. Trimming pared 0 bases from V and 7 bases from J, leaving 13 bases between. The CDR3 spells CASSQDKGVRNSPLHF. For the CDR3, the DNA is TGTGCCAGCAGCCAAGATAAGGGAGTACGAAATTCACCCCTCCACTTT.

This clone was seen only once. The chain employs TRBV5-1 and TRBJ1-1; tentatively, D is TRBD1 (6 bases). Trimming removed 1 base at V and 0 bases at J, with 25 bases between. Per germline, CDR1 SGHRS and CDR2 YFSETQ. There are 20 residues in the CDR3. CDR3 sequence (DNA): TGCGCCAGCAGCTTGCCTCGGCAGGGGATTTCGGAGGGTATGAACACTGAAGCTTTCTTT. Its translation is CASSLPRQGISEGMNTEAFF.

This clone was picked up a small number of times. The chain employs TRBV11-2 and TRBJ1-4; the D gene is possibly TRBD1 (6 bases). CDR3 length equals 14 residues. Germline V gene lookup returns CDR1 SGHAT and CDR2 FQNNGV. V shed 5 bases and J shed 9 bases, with 16 bases lying between them. The CDR3: CASSKLQGDQKLFF. In DNA, the CDR3 is TGTGCCAGCAGCAAGCTACAGGGCGACCAAAAACTGTTTTTT. Based on the CDR3 plus reference TRBV11-2 and TRBJ1-4, the full variable domain is EAGVAQSPRYKIIEKRQSVAFWCNPISGHATLYWYQQILGQGPKLLIQFQNNGVVDDSQLPKDRFSAERLKGVDSTLKIQPAKLEDSAVYLCASSKLQGDQKLFFGSGTQLSVL.

The rearrangement joins TRBV7-2 to TRBJ1-5, with 7 bases matching TRBD1. J gave up 7 bases and V 5 bases, and 8 bases lay outside the gene matches. The CDR3 covers 14 residues. Germline assignment: CDR1 SGHTA and CDR2 FQGNSA. In nucleotides, the CDR3 is TGTGCCAGCAGCAGGACAGGCGGGGGGCAGCCCCAGCATTTT. It is translated as CASSRTGGGQPQHF.

J is TRBJ2-3 and V is TRBV13; 7 nucleotides agree with TRBD1. Germline CDR1 and CDR2: PRHDT and FYEKMQ (reference sequence). This CDR3 is 17 amino acids long. J was trimmed by 6 bases and V by 0 bases; bases with no gene match: 12. CDR3 residues: CASSLGLTEGARDTQYF. CDR3 bases: TGTGCCAGCAGCTTAGGCCTAACTGAGGGGGCGCGGGATACGCAGTATTTT.

The chain is built from TRBV6-2 or TRBV6-3 and TRBJ2-1; 9 positions agree with TRBD1. CDR3 length: 14 residues. Germline V gene sequence: CDR1 MNHEY, CDR2 SVGEGT. Trimming at V came to 1 base and at J to 8 bases, leaving 3 bases not matched to a gene. CDR3 nucleotide sequence: TGTGCCAGCAGTTACTGGACAGGGGTGGATGAGCAGTTCTTC. It translates to CASSYWTGVDEQFF.

The chain employs TRBV7-2 and TRBJ1-6; TRBD1 matches 7 bases. The germline V gene has CDR1 SGHTA and CDR2 FQGNSA. The CDR3 is 13 residues long. With 5 bases clipped from V and 6 bases from J, the junction kept 1 base outside the gene matches. Here the CDR3 reads CASSRDSNSPLHF. CDR3 bases: TGTGCCAGCAGCCGGGACAGTAATTCACCCCTCCACTTT.

The genes are TRBV2 and TRBJ2-6; possibly TRBD1 or TRBD2 for D (5 bases each). Trimming removed 6 bases at V and 1 base at J, with 25 bases between. Germline CDR1 is SNHLY and CDR2 is FYNNEI. This CDR3 region has 20 residues. CDR3 region: CASSPLGPGRKGSGANVLTF. CDR3 DNA: TGTGCCAGCAGCCCCCTCGGGCCAGGGAGAAAGGGTTCTGGGGCCAACGTCCTGACTTTC. The full variable domain, its missing parts supplied by reference TRBV2 and TRBJ2-6, is EPEVTQTPSHQVTQMGQEVILRCVPISNHLYFYWYRQILGQKVEFLVSFYNNEISEKSEIFDDQFSVERPDGSNFTLKIRSTKLEDSAMYFCASSPLGPGRKGSGANVLTFGAGSRLTVL.

V usage is TRBV5-8 and J usage is TRBJ1-6; tentative D call: TRBD1 (5 bases). The V and J ends lost 4 bases and 0 bases respectively, with 8 bases between them. From germline, CDR1 is SGHTS and CDR2 YDEGEE. There are 15 residues in the CDR3. The CDR3 spells CASSEGSSYNSPLHF. Written as DNA, the CDR3 is TGTGCCAGCAGCGAGGGGAGCTCCTATAATTCACCCCTCCACTTT.

The chain couples TRBV7-9 to TRBJ2-5, with 9 bases lining up with TRBD2. The CDR3 extends over 15 amino acids. V was pared by 5 bases and J by 5 bases, with 9 bases of the junction left unmatched. Germline-derived CDR1 and CDR2 are SEHNR and FQNEAQ (reference sequence). The CDR3 loop reads CASSQGGLAWETQYF. The CDR3 coding sequence is TGTGCCAGCAGCCAGGGGGGACTAGCCTGGGAGACCCAGTACTTC.

This CDR3 is CASSELAGVDEQFF. CDR3 DNA: TGTGCCAGCAGTGAACTAGCGGGGGTGGATGAGCAGTTCTTC. This chain connects TRBV6-4 to TRBJ2-1; the match to TRBD2 covers 11 bases. Looked up from germline, CDR1 is MRHNA and CDR2 is SNTAGT. The CDR3 sequence is 14 residues long. V shed 3 bases, J shed 8 bases, and the junction held 3 bases outside the gene matches.

This sequence joins TRBV12-3 or TRBV12-4 and TRBJ1-5; D unresolved. V was clipped by 4 bases and J by 3 bases, with 1 base between them. This CDR3 has 11 residues. DNA for the CDR3: TGTGCCAGCAGTTCCAATCAGCCCCAGCATTTT. Its protein product is CASSSNQPQHF.

The chain joins TRBV27 to TRBJ2-7; the D gene could be TRBD1 or TRBD2 (5 bases each). Trimming pared 1 base from V and 2 bases from J, leaving 12 bases between. The CDR3 extends over 15 amino acids. Germline CDR1 MNHEY, CDR2 SMNVEV (reference sequence). The CDR3 sequence is CASSLWGTATYEQYF. CDR3 nucleotides: TGTGCCAGCAGTTTATGGGGGACGGCTACCTACGAGCAGTACTTC.

This CDR3 reads CASRQELSTDTQYF. The CDR3 DNA is TGCGCCAGCAGACAGGAGTTAAGCACAGATACGCAGTATTTT. The chain combines TRBV5-1 with TRBJ2-3; possibly TRBD1 for D (5 bases). V shed 5 bases and J shed 0 bases, with 10 bases lying between them. This CDR3 comprises 14 residues. The V gene's germline CDR1 is SGHRS and CDR2 YFSETQ.

This clone was recorded only once. The chain links TRBV4-3 to TRBJ2-7; perhaps D is TRBD1 or TRBD2 (5 bases each). V gave up 4 bases and J gave up 0 bases, with 13 bases separating them. CDR3 length: 15 amino acids. The germline gives CDR1 LGHNA, CDR2 YSLEER. CDR3 bases: TGCGCCAGCAGCCTCGGGGCAGCAAGCTCCTACGAGCAGTACTTC. Translating it yields CASSLGAASSYEQYF.

The V gene is TRBV20-1, the J gene TRBJ2-5; maybe TRBD2 (6 bases). Germline CDR1 and CDR2: DFQATT and SNEGSKA (reference sequence). The V end lost 3 bases, the J end lost 5 bases, and 13 bases lay between the germline ends. The CDR3 has 13 amino acids. CDR3 amino acids: CSASQGAGETQYF. CDR3 nucleotides: TGCAGTGCTAGTCAGGGCGCGGGGGAGACCCAGTACTTC.

A remark on this clone: The junction and the germline gene differ at one end; a read error may be behind it. The chain is built from TRBV28 and TRBJ2-2, with TRBD1 identical over 10 bases. This CDR3 comprises 17 residues. Germline V CDR1 and CDR2: MDHEN, SYDVKM. The CDR3 nucleotides read TGTGCCAGCAGTTTATGGACAGGGGGCGCGAAGACCGGGGAGCTGTTTTTT. Its protein product is CASSLWTGGAKTGELFF. Based on the CDR3 plus reference TRBV28 and TRBJ2-2, the full variable domain is DVKVTQSSRYLVKRTGEKVFLECVQDMDHENMFWYRQDPGLGLRLIYFSYDVKMKEKGDIPEGYSVSREKKERFSLILESASTNQTSMYLCASSLWTGGAKTGELFFGEGSRLTVL.

The V and J genes are TRBV12-3 or TRBV12-4 and TRBJ2-3; no firm D call. V gave up 6 bases and J gave up 4 bases, with 11 bases separating them. This CDR3 comprises 13 residues. CDR3 residues: CASSPTMSDTQYF. CDR3 nucleotide sequence: TGTGCCAGCAGCCCCACTATGTCAGATACGCAGTATTTT.

This chain joins TRBV5-1 and TRBJ2-3; D might be TRBD1 (6 bases). The V gene's germline CDR1 is SGHRS and CDR2 YFSETQ. The CDR3 consists of 15 residues. Deletions cut 0 bases from V and 5 bases from J, with 13 bases between. The CDR3 spells CASSLGTVTEDTQYF. CDR3 in DNA: TGCGCCAGCAGCTTGGGGACAGTTACGGAAGATACGCAGTATTTT.

This chain joins TRBV7-8 and TRBJ1-6; D ambiguous. The CDR3 is 16 amino acids. CDR1 is SGHVS and CDR2 is FQNEAQ in the germline V gene. Trimming took off 0 bases at V and 9 bases at J, with 15 bases between the two ends. The CDR3 is CASSLAPGSMSSPLHF. The CDR3 DNA reads TGTGCCAGCAGCTTAGCGCCGGGCAGTATGTCTTCACCCCTCCACTTT.